The 13 T cell receptor beta chains reported below all come from one sample, sequenced in a study of T cells in Graves' hyperthyroidism and ophthalmopathy. Researchers took RNA transcripts and amplified the TCR beta CDR3 regions from them. The HTBI primer set was used in a first-round RT-PCR of the TCR CDR3. One entry per CDR3 protein results from TCRdb running MiXCR on the multiplex PCR reads. Of some 560,000 distinct CDR3 sequences in the sample, about 15% were seen once. The source material was blood. Receptors originate from a woman aged 35 to 49 with Graves' hyperthyroidism.

In this sample, this clonotype turned up many times. The genes are TRBV5-1 and TRBJ2-5; D is perhaps TRBD1 (5 bases). The V gene lost 2 bases and the J gene lost 4 bases, with 12 bases spanning the gap. CDR3 length equals 14 residues. In germline, CDR1 is SGHRS, CDR2 YFSETQ. CDR3 bases: TGCGCCAGCAGCTTACAGGATCGGGCAGAGACCCAGTACTTC. As protein: CASSLQDRAETQYF.

Worth noting for this clonotype: Its ends do not fully match the called genes, so a read error is possible. J is TRBJ2-1 and V is TRBV19; 12 positions agree with TRBD2. The CDR3 consists of 21 residues. Germline V gene sequence: CDR1 LNHDA, CDR2 SQIVND (reference sequence). The chain's CDR3 is CASGIPQWGTSGLSSYNEQFF. The DNA for the CDR3 is TGTGCCAGTGGTATACCCCAGTGGGGGACTAGCGGGTTAAGCTCCTACAATGAGCAGTTCTTC.

This clonotype occurred many times. The chain carries TRBV28 and TRBJ2-5; D remains unclear. The ends were cut back, 4 bases at V and 0 bases at J, with 9 bases in the middle. Germline CDR1 MDHEN, CDR2 SYDVKM. This CDR3 is 14 amino acids long. The CDR3 sequence is CASSSPRYQETQYF. CDR3 nucleotides: TGTGCCAGCAGTTCACCCCGGTACCAAGAGACCCAGTACTTC.

This clonotype was counted between two and nine times. The genes are TRBV9 and TRBJ1-3; D might be TRBD1 (6 bases). The CDR3 consists of 16 residues. Trimming shortened V by 0 bases and J by 0 bases, and 10 bases separated the two germline ends. The germline CDR1 and CDR2 sequences are SGDLS and YYNGEE. The CDR3 loop reads CASSVGDIYSGNTIYF. The DNA for the CDR3 is TGTGCCAGCAGCGTAGGGGACATCTACTCTGGAAACACCATATATTTT.

The sample holds a few counts of this clonotype. The chain uses TRBV30 and TRBJ1-1; D remains ambiguous. Germline values: CDR1 GTSNPN, CDR2 SVGIG (reference sequence). The CDR3 runs 13 residues. V lost 5 bases, J lost 3 bases, and 13 bases lay in between. The CDR3: CAWAGRAYTEAFF. In nucleotides, the CDR3 is TGTGCCTGGGCGGGTAGGGCTTACACTGAAGCTTTCTTT.

To note about this clonotype: A read error may account for a junction end that differs from germline. The chain combines TRBV10-3 with TRBJ2-1, with TRBD2 matching over 8 bases. Germline assignment: CDR1 ENHRY and CDR2 SYGVKD. This CDR3 contains 16 residues. The CDR3, as DNA: TGTGCCATTGGGCAGTTTCCTAGCGGGCTGTACATTGAGCAGTTCTTC. Residues: CAIGQFPSGLYIEQFF.

This clonotype was counted at least ten times. The rearrangement uses TRBV5-1 and TRBJ2-6, with no clear D. The length of the CDR3 is 14 residues. V was cut by 5 bases and J by 4 bases, with 10 bases left in between. Per the germline V gene, CDR1 is SGHRS and CDR2 is YFSETQ. CDR3 sequence (DNA): TGCGCCAGCAGGTTAGGGATCGGGGCCAACGTCCTGACTTTC. This gives the protein CASRLGIGANVLTF.

This clonotype appeared many times. The chain employs TRBV3-1 and TRBJ2-7, with 8 bases aligning to TRBD1. This CDR3 contains 17 residues. J was trimmed by 0 bases and V by 4 bases; bases with no gene match: 11. Per germline, CDR1 LGHDT and CDR2 YNNKEL (reference sequence). CDR3 sequence: CASSPDSGTGLSYEQYF. CDR3 bases: TGTGCCAGCAGCCCGGATTCCGGGACAGGACTCTCCTACGAGCAGTACTTC.

This clonotype came up many times. CDR3 nucleotides: TGTGCCAGCAGCCCCATCGGACTAGCGGAGGTCCACGAGCAGTACTTC. This codes for CASSPIGLAEVHEQYF. The chain combines TRBV7-2 with TRBJ2-7; TRBD2 matches 10 bases. CDR1 and CDR2 (germline): SGHTA, FQGNSA. The CDR3 has 16 amino acids. J lost 5 bases, V lost 5 bases, and 12 bases had no gene match.

There are many counts of this clonotype. V gene TRBV7-3 combines with J gene TRBJ2-3; 10 bases are a match to TRBD2. The ends lost 5 bases at V and 3 bases at J; junction bases unmatched: 5. This CDR3 region has 15 residues. Germline V lookup: CDR1 SGHTA, CDR2 FQGTGA. Here the CDR3 DNA reads TGTGCCAGCAGCCAAATAGCGGGAGGTACAGATACGCAGTATTTT. Its translation is CASSQIAGGTDTQYF.

For the CDR3, the DNA is TGTGCCAGCAGCCTCCTCGGACTAGCGGGAGGAGATACGCAGTATTTT. Translated, it gives CASSLLGLAGGDTQYF. This chain links TRBV3-1 with TRBJ2-3, with 14 bases identical to TRBD2. CDR1 is LGHDT and CDR2 is YNNKEL in the germline V gene (reference sequence). V lost 4 bases to trimming and J lost 5 bases; unmatched junction nucleotides: 5. The CDR3 has 16 amino acids.

This clonotype was recorded many times. The chain employs TRBV2 and TRBJ2-5, with TRBD1 as a possible D gene (5 bases). CDR3 length: 15 amino acids. V lost 8 bases and J 4 bases, leaving 20 bases between the germline ends. The germline V gene has CDR1 SNHLY and CDR2 FYNNEI. CDR3 nucleotide sequence: TGTGCCAGCTCTACAAAGGGGCCCCAAAGAGAGACCCAGTACTTC. The encoded protein is CASSTKGPQRETQYF. Full variable domain (rest looked up from reference TRBV2 and TRBJ2-5): EPEVTQTPSHQVTQMGQEVILRCVPISNHLYFYWYRQILGQKVEFLVSFYNNEISEKSEIFDDQFSVERPDGSNFTLKIRSTKLEDSAMYFCASSTKGPQRETQYFGPGTRLLVL.

This clonotype was detected a few times. The V and J genes are TRBV20-1 and TRBJ2-2, with 8 nucleotides matching TRBD2. Germline CDR1 DFQATT, CDR2 SNEGSKA (reference sequence). The CDR3 sequence is 16 residues long. V shed 6 bases and J 1 base; nucleotides not matched to a gene: 10. This CDR3 is CSAPDRAGVNTGELFF. CDR3 coding DNA: TGCAGTGCGCCGGACAGAGCGGGAGTGAACACCGGGGAGCTGTTTTTT.